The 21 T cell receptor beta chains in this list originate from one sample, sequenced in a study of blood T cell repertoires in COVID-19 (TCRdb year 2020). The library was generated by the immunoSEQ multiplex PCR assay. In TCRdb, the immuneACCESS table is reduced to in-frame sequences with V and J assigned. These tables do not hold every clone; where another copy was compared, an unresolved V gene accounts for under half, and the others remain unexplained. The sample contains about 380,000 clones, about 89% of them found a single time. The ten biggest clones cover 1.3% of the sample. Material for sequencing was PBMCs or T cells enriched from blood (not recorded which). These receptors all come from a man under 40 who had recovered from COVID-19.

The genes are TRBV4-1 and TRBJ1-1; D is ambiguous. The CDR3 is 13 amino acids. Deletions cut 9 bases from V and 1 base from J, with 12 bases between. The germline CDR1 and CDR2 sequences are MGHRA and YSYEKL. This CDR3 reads CASKEHPNTEAFF. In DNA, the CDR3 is TGCGCCAGTAAAGAGCATCCGAACACTGAAGCTTTCTTT.

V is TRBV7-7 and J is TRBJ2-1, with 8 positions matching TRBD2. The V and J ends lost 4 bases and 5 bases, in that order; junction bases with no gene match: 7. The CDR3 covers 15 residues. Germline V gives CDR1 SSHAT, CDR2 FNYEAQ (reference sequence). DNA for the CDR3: TGTGCCAGCAGCTCCGGGCGGGGGGTCAACAATGAGCAGTTCTTC. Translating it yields CASSSGRGVNNEQFF. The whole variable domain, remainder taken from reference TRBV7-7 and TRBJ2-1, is GAGVSQSPRYKVTKRGQDVTLRCDPISSHATLYWYQQALGQGPEFLTYFNYEAQPDKSGLPSDRFSAERPEGSISTLTIQRTEQRDSAMYRCASSSGRGVNNEQFFGPGTRLTVL.

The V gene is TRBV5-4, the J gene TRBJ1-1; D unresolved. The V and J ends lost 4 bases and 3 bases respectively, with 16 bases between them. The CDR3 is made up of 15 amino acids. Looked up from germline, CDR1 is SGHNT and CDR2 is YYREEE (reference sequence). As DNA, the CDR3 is TGTGCCAGCAGCGTCGGACTGGTTCGGGACACTGAAGCTTTCTTT. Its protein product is CASSVGLVRDTEAFF.

The CDR3 DNA follows: TGTGCCAGCTCCTGGGACAGGGGTGAAGGAACTGAAGCTTTCTTT. This codes for CASSWDRGEGTEAFF. The V call is TRBV18, the J call TRBJ1-1; 10 nucleotides match TRBD1. Germline assignment: CDR1 KGHSH and CDR2 LQKENI. The ends lost 6 bases at V and 5 bases at J; junction bases unmatched: 9. This CDR3 comprises 15 residues.

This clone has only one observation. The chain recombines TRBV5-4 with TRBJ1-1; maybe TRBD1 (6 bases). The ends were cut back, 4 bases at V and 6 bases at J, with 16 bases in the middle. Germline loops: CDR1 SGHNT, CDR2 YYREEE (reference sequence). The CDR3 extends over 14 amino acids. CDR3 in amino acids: CASSVPTGYPEAFF. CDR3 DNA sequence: TGTGCCAGCAGCGTTCCCACAGGGTACCCTGAAGCTTTCTTT.

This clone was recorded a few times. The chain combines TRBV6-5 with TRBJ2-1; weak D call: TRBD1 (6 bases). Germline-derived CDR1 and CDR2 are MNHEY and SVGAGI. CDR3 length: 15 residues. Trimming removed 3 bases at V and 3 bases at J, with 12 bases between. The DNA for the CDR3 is TGTGCCAGCAGTTATGACAGGAAGGGCTACAATGAGCAGTTCTTC. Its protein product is CASSYDRKGYNEQFF.

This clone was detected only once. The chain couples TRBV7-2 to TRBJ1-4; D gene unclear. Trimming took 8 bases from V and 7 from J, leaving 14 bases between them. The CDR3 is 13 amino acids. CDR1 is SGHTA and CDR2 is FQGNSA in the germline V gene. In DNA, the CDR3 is TGTGCCAGCGGCCAGGTGTTTGGTGAAAAACTGTTTTTT. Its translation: CASGQVFGEKLFF.

CDR3 amino acids: CASSLATNEKLFF. DNA of the CDR3: TGCGCCAGCAGTCTTGCAACTAATGAAAAACTGTTTTTT. The J gene is TRBJ1-4, the V gene TRBV5-1, with D unclear. Per the germline V gene, CDR1 is SGHRS and CDR2 is YFSETQ. The CDR3 loop spans 13 amino acids. The germline V and J ends were trimmed by 5 bases and 0 bases, with 5 bases remaining between them.

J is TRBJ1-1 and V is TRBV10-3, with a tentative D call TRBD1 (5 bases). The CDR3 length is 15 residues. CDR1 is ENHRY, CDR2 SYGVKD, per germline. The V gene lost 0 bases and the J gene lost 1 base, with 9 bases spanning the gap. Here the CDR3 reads CAISESLRGNTEAFF. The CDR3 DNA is TGTGCCATCAGTGAGTCCTTAAGGGGGAACACTGAAGCTTTCTTT.

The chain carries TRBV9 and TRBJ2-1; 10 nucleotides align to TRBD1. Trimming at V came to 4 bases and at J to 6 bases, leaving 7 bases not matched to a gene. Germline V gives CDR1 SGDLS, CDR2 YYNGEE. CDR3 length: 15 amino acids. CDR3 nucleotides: TGTGCCAGCAGCCCCCGACAGGGGGCGGCCAATGAGCAGTTCTTC. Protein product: CASSPRQGAANEQFF.

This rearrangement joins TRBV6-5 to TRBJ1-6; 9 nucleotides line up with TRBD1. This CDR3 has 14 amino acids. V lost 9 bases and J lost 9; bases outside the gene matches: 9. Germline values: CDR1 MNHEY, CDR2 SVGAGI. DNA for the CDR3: TGTGCCAGTCACACACAGGGGGCGGCTTCACCCCTCCACTTT. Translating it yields CASHTQGAASPLHF.

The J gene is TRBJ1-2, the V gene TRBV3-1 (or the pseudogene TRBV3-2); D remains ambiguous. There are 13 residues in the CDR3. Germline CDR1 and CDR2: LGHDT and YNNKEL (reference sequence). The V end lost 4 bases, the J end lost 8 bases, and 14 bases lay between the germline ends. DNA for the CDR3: TGTGCCAGCAGCCTCGCAGGCTTTGGGGGCTACACCTTC. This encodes CASSLAGFGGYTF.

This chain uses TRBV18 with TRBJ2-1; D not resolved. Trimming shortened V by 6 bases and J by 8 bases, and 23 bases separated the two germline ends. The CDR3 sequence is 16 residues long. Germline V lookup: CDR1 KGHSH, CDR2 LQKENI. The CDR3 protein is CASSPSRSHVPDEQFF. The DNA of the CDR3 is TGTGCCAGCTCTCCGAGCCGATCCCATGTACCTGATGAGCAGTTCTTC.

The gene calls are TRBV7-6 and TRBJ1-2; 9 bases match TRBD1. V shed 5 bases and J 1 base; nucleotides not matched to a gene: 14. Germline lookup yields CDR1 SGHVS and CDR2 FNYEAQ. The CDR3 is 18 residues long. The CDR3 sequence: CASSPGTGTGPFNYGYTF. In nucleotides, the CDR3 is TGTGCCAGCAGCCCCGGGACCGGGACAGGGCCATTTAACTATGGCTACACCTTC.

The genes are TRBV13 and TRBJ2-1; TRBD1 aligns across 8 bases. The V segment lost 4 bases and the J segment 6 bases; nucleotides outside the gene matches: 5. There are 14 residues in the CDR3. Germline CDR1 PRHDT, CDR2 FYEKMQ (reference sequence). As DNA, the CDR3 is TGTGCCAGCAGCTACCAGGGGGCAATCAATGAGCAGTTCTTC. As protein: CASSYQGAINEQFF.

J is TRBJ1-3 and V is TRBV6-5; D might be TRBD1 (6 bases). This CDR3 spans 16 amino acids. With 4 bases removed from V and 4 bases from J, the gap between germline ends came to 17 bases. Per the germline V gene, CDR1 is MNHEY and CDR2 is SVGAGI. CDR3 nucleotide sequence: TGTGCCAGCAGTTTCCACCGACAGGCTGGAGGAAACACCATATATTTT. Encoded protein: CASSFHRQAGGNTIYF.

CDR3 loop: CASRVQVGEQYF. In DNA form, the CDR3 reads TGTGCCAGCAGAGTTCAAGTCGGCGAGCAGTACTTC. V is TRBV12-3 or TRBV12-4 and J is TRBJ2-7, with D uncertain. CDR3 length: 12 amino acids. The V and J ends lost 6 bases and 6 bases respectively, with 12 bases between them.

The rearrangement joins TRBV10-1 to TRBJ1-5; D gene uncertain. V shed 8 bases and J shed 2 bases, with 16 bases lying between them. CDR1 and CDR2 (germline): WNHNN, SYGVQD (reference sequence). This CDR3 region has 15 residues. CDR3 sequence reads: CASGPAGLGNQPQHF. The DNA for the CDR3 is TGCGCCAGCGGCCCCGCAGGATTGGGCAATCAGCCCCAGCATTTT.

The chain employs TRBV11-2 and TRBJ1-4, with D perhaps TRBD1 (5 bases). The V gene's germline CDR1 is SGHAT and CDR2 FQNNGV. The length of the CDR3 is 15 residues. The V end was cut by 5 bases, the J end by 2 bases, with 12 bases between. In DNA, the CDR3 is TGTGCCAGCAGCCCGCAGGGAGGGACTAATGAAAAACTGTTTTTT. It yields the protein CASSPQGGTNEKLFF.

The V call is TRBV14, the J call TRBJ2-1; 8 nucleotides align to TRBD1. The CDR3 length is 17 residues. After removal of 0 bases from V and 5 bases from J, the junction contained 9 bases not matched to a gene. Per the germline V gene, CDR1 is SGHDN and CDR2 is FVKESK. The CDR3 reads CASSQEEGRTGNNEQFF. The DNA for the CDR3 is TGTGCCAGCAGCCAAGAAGAAGGGAGGACAGGGAACAATGAGCAGTTCTTC. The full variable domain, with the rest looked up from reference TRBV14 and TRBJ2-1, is EAGVTQFPSHSVIEKGQTVTLRCDPISGHDNLYWYRRVMGKEIKFLLHFVKESKQDESGMPNNRFLAERTGGTYSTLKVQPAELEDSGVYFCASSQEEGRTGNNEQFFGPGTRLTVL.

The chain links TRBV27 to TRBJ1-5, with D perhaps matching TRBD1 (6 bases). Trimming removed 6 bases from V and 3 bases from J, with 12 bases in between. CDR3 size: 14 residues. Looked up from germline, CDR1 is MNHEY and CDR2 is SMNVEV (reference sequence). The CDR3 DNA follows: TGTGCCAGCAGGGGGGCAGGGTACAATCAGCCCCAGCATTTT. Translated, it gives CASRGAGYNQPQHF.